This T cell receptor beta chain derives from a study of T cell responses to AZD1222 COVID-19 vaccine. Broader study findings: Among AZD1222 vaccinees, only six were seropositive at baseline. Females made up more of the donors, who were largely white British, and clonal diversity may have come out too low.

Second doses were pooled across both intervals (about 4 or about 12 weeks). About this clone itself: Its specificity is not known.

This CDR3 is built from 15 residues. V lost 0 bases and J 4 bases, leaving 12 bases between the germline ends. Germline values: CDR1 MNHEY, CDR2 SVGAGI. The repertoire was sequenced with immunoSEQ multiplex PCR; TCRdb's copy has only in-frame clones and lacks some. The sample holds 130,000 to 150,000 clones, roughly 90% seen once. The specimen was peripheral blood, collected 28 days after the second AZD1222 dose. V and J are TRBV6-5 and TRBJ1-1; D ambiguous. This TCR was recovered from an adult who received the AZD1222 COVID-19 vaccine. The CDR3 bases are TGTGCCAGCAGTTACTCAACAGTACTGTCCACTGAAGCTTTCTTT. Translation: CASSYSTVLSTEAFF.